These 17 T cell receptor beta chains were sequenced from one sample in a study of T cell repertoires in cytomegalovirus infection. Via MiXCR, TCRdb re-called the reads, giving one row per CDR3 protein. Of around 530,000 distinct CDR3 sequences listed, 16% are singletons. The sample consisted of CD8+ T cells from PBMCs. Receptor source: a human donor in good health (CMV status not recorded). Some clones in this sample may be carry-over from other donors' samples.

This clonotype was picked up many times. The V and J genes are TRBV9 and TRBJ1-1, with D tentatively TRBD1 (5 bases). CDR3 length: 15 residues. Looked up from germline, CDR1 is SGDLS and CDR2 is YYNGEE. Trimming pared 3 bases from V and 0 bases from J, leaving 12 bases between. CDR3 DNA sequence: TGTGCCAGCAGCGGATCCGGGGCTATGAACACTGAAGCTTTCTTT. Its protein is CASSGSGAMNTEAFF.

This clonotype was counted many times. The chain combines TRBV7-8 with TRBJ1-5; TRBD1 agrees at 7 bases. Germline-derived CDR1 and CDR2 are SGHVS and FQNEAQ. V shed 5 bases and J 5 bases; nucleotides not matched to a gene: 6. CDR3 length equals 14 residues. The CDR3 DNA sequence: TGTGCCAGCAGCCCAGGGACAGTTTATCAGCCCCAGCATTTT. It translates to CASSPGTVYQPQHF.

This clonotype occurred many times. CDR3 in DNA: TGTGCCAGCAGCTTAGAGGGAGGGGGCGTTAATGAAAAACTGTTTTTT. This translates into CASSLEGGGVNEKLFF. The chain combines TRBV7-8 with TRBJ1-4, with 7 bases identical to TRBD1. J gave up 4 bases and V 1 base, and 6 bases lay outside the gene matches. Per the germline V gene, CDR1 is SGHVS and CDR2 is FQNEAQ. CDR3 size: 16 residues.

J is TRBJ1-1 and V is TRBV14, with D perhaps matching TRBD1 (6 bases). The CDR3 is 15 residues long. CDR1 and CDR2 (germline): SGHDN, FVKESK. The V end lost 4 bases, the J end lost 3 bases, and 15 bases lay between the germline ends. CDR3 coding DNA: TGTGCCAGCAGCCCCGCCCTTTACAGGGACACTGAAGCTTTCTTT. Translating it yields CASSPALYRDTEAFF.

This clonotype has more than one count but fewer than ten. This rearrangement joins TRBV27 to TRBJ1-6, with 8 bases that match TRBD1. Germline CDR1 and CDR2: MNHEY and SMNVEV (reference sequence). The J segment lost 7 bases and the V segment lost 5 bases, leaving 4 bases of the junction unmatched. This CDR3 has 14 residues. CDR3 DNA sequence: TGTGCCAGCAGTCCAGGGGGCTTGAATTCACCCCTCCACTTT. Its translation: CASSPGGLNSPLHF.

As concerns this clonotype: Mismatch with germline at one junction end may stem from a read error. This rearrangement joins TRBV7-8 to TRBJ2-3; D is unresolved. This CDR3 has 16 residues. Germline assignment: CDR1 SGHVS and CDR2 FQNEAQ. The CDR3 region is CASSDRADELADSQYF. Here the CDR3 DNA reads TGTGCCAGCAGCGATCGAGCCGACGAGCTGGCAGATTCGCAGTATTTT.

This chain connects TRBV5-1 to TRBJ2-5; maybe TRBD2 (6 bases). Germline CDR1 and CDR2: SGHRS and YFSETQ. Trimming stripped 0 bases from V and 3 bases from J, with 9 bases between. CDR3 size: 14 residues. The CDR3 nucleotides read TGCGCCAGCAGCTTGGACTGGGAGGAAGAGACCCAGTACTTC. Protein product: CASSLDWEEETQYF.

The rearrangement links TRBV29-1 to TRBJ2-7; 7 positions agree with TRBD2. This CDR3 region has 11 residues. The J segment lost 5 bases and the V segment lost 4 bases, leaving 2 bases of the junction unmatched. The germline V gene has CDR1 SQVTM and CDR2 ANQGSEA. The CDR3 bases are TGCAGCGTTGCTGCGGGAGACGAGCAGTACTTC. Translating gives CSVAAGDEQYF.

The table lists this clonotype with many counts. V and J are TRBV25-1 and TRBJ1-6, with TRBD1 as a possible D gene (5 bases). The CDR3 runs to 14 residues. Germline values: CDR1 MGHDK, CDR2 SYGVNS. V was trimmed by 10 bases and J by 7 bases, leaving 17 bases between them. CDR3 coding DNA: TGTGCCACCTCGAGGTGGGGGGAAAATTCACCCCTCCACTTT. This translates into CATSRWGENSPLHF.

This clonotype was seen many times. This chain joins TRBV7-3 and TRBJ2-3; D is perhaps TRBD2 (5 bases). The CDR3 is made up of 15 amino acids. The V gene's germline CDR1 is SGHTA and CDR2 FQGTGA. V lost 2 bases and J 2 bases, leaving 11 bases between the germline ends. The DNA for the CDR3 is TGTGCCAGCAGCTTATCGGGAATCAACACAGATACGCAGTATTTT. Translation: CASSLSGINTDTQYF.

The sample holds many counts of this clonotype. The V call is TRBV27, the J call TRBJ2-7, with a weak D call TRBD2 (6 bases). This CDR3 is built from 13 residues. Germline V CDR1 and CDR2: MNHEY, SMNVEV (reference sequence). Deletions cut 3 bases from V and 5 bases from J, with 11 bases between. The CDR3 reads CASSLRGRDEQYF. CDR3 DNA: TGTGCCAGCAGTTTGCGGGGAAGGGACGAGCAGTACTTC.

This clonotype was detected many times. V usage is TRBV11-2 and J usage is TRBJ1-1; TRBD1 matches at 7 bases. The CDR3 loop spans 18 amino acids. Germline values: CDR1 SGHAT, CDR2 FQNNGV. V trimming: 6 bases; J trimming: 3 bases; junction bases outside the gene matches: 19. For the CDR3, the DNA is TGTGCCAGCAGTCTCACCTGGCAGGGGGGGATCTCGGACACTGAAGCTTTCTTT. It codes for CASSLTWQGGISDTEAFF.

This clonotype was picked up a small number of times. This chain connects TRBV28 to TRBJ2-3; 7 positions agree with TRBD2. V dropped 3 bases and J dropped 4; count of bases not matched to a gene: 10. The germline V gene encodes CDR1 MDHEN and CDR2 SYDVKM. The CDR3 is 16 amino acids. This CDR3 is CASSLVLGTSADTQYF. CDR3 DNA: TGTGCCAGCAGTTTGGTTTTGGGAACTAGCGCAGATACGCAGTATTTT.

The chain joins TRBV7-6 to TRBJ2-1, with D possibly TRBD2 on 6 matching bases. Per germline, CDR1 SGHVS and CDR2 FNYEAQ. Trimming removed 3 bases at V and 5 bases at J, with 14 bases between. The CDR3 has 15 residues. CDR3 loop: CASSFAGYGNNEQFF. The CDR3 DNA sequence: TGTGCCAGCAGCTTCGCGGGATACGGTAACAATGAGCAGTTCTTC.

The rearrangement joins TRBV5-8 to TRBJ1-4; D unclear. The CDR3 length is 16 residues. V gave up 0 bases and J gave up 2 bases, with 11 bases separating them. CDR1 is SGHTS, CDR2 YDEGEE, per germline. The CDR3 bases are TGTGCCAGCAGCTTGGCAGCCCCGCGGACTAATGAAAAACTGTTTTTT. Residues: CASSLAAPRTNEKLFF.

The V and J genes are TRBV2 and TRBJ2-7; perhaps TRBD2 as D (5 bases). The CDR3 runs 15 residues. Germline assignment: CDR1 SNHLY and CDR2 FYNNEI. Trimming shortened V by 6 bases and J by 0 bases, and 15 bases separated the two germline ends. The CDR3 DNA reads as TGTGCCAGCAGAAAGAGGGCGGAAATCTCCTACGAGCAGTACTTC. Amino acids: CASRKRAEISYEQYF.

V gene TRBV29-1 combines with J gene TRBJ1-4; D remains ambiguous. V was clipped by 4 bases and J by 0 bases, with 12 bases between them. There are 15 residues in the CDR3. Germline V gives CDR1 SQVTM, CDR2 ANQGSEA. In nucleotides, the CDR3 is TGCAGCGTTGTCAATACACTCGCAACTAATGAAAAACTGTTTTTT. Protein product: CSVVNTLATNEKLFF.